Reported below is one T cell receptor (beta chain). No antigen is known for it. Per-nucleotide qualities are absent, and no much larger clonotype sits a single base away. TCRbeta CDR3 regions were amplified from genomic DNA using the immunoSEQ Assay, a bias-controlled multiplex PCR. The paper's data handling went like this. The number of nucleated cells in each sample was estimated from the amplification of reference gene primers within the assay. Sequence reads were collapsed and filtered to measure the absolute abundance of every unique TCRbeta CDR3 rearrangement. For each sample, productive Simpson clonality was calculated by taking the square root of Simpson's diversity index across productive rearrangements. TCRdb holds this immuneACCESS table with in-frame rearrangements only. Some clones are missing; in checked studies, unresolved V genes explain under half, and the rest has no known cause. The V and J calls and the clone size are those of that table, but D and trimming were determined from the DNA. The sample table records roughly 230,000 clones; around 81% of these occur just once. The leading ten clones occupy more than 6% of the sample.

The sample comes from a study of blood T cell repertoires in COVID-19 (dated by TCRdb to 2020 to 2021). In the study overall: The collaborator samples originated in the United States, Italy and Spain and spanned the acute and convalescent phases of COVID-19. Samples were obtained from the ongoing ImmuneRACE study (first 160 participants) and from 1,254 subjects provided by 6 global collaborators. The dataset comprised deeply sampled blood TCRbeta repertoires from subjects exposed to, actively infected with, or recovered from COVID-19. Sample metadata almost always included a de-identified subject ID, COVID-19 status, age in years and sex. The repertoires were released in a freely available public database intended as a resource for research on the immune response to SARS-CoV-2. Where available, HLA class I and class II types were obtained from metadata supplied by the sample provider rather than from assay-based typing. The prospective study material was composed of cDNA or gDNA derived from T cells, B-cell-depleted T cells, or PBMCs.

The collaborating institutions used their own protocols to collect whole blood in K2EDTA tubes. For TCRbeta analysis, collaborators shipped samples as frozen whole blood, isolated PBMCs, or DNA extracted from either of those sample types. The research as a whole found: How much clinical and demographic metadata was included differed by source and by participant, and the metadata was provided uncurated.

For CDR1 and CDR2, the germline V gene lists SGHDT and YYEEEE. The CDR3 holds 13 amino acids from the cysteine to the phenylalanine. Just the 39-base CDR3 DNA is kept, in frame starting at base 1. Trimming removed 4 bases from V and 6 bases from J, leaving 13 bases between the germline ends. This receptor chain uses TRBV5-6 and TRBJ1-1; a weak D assignment points to TRBD1 (6 bases agree). The receptor was derived from a woman in her sixties with active or convalescent COVID-19. The source material was peripheral blood. The sequence in DNA is TGTGCCAGCAGCCCAACAGGGACCCCTGAAGCTTTCTTT. Translated, this is CASSPTGTPEAFF.